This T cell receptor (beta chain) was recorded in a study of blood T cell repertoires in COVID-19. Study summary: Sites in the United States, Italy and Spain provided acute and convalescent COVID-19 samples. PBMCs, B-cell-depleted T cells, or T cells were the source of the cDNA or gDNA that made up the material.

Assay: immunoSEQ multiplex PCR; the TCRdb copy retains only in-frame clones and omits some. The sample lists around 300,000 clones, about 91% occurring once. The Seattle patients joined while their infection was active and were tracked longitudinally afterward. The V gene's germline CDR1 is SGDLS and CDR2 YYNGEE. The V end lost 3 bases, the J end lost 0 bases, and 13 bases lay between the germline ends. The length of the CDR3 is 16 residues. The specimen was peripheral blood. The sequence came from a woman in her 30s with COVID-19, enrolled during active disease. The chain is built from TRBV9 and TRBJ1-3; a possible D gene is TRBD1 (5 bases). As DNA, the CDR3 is TGTGCCAGCAGCGAGGGGCCCAGAGGCTCTGGAAACACCATATATTTT. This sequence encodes CASSEGPRGSGNTIYF.